The rows below give T cell receptor beta chains drawn from one sample of a study of blood T cell repertoires in COVID-19. Measured with immunoSEQ multiplex PCR; TCRdb has only the in-frame clones, and not every one. Of about 120,000 clones in the sample, roughly 79% were seen once. Sequencing was performed on peripheral blood. The receptors here all came from a human donor in a cohort sampled during active COVID-19. The CDR3 runs from the conserved cysteine through the conserved F or W. D genes are given only for firm matches. Where a row states a size, it is once, few, many or the class of an expanded clone; other rows omit it.

clone size,V gene,D gene,J gene,CDR3 protein,CDR3 DNA
NA,TRBV27,TRBD2,TRBJ2-1,CASSLSLGTSGSNEQFF,TGTGCCAGCAGTTTATCCCTAGGGACTAGCGGGAGCAATGAGCAGTTCTTC
few,TRBV7-6,NA,TRBJ2-7,CASSGAGISSSYEQYF,TGTGCCAGCAGCGGCGCGGGAATCTCTAGCTCCTACGAGCAGTACTTC
NA,TRBV10-3,TRBD1,TRBJ2-5,CAISPGGTQETQYF,TGTGCCATCAGTCCAGGGGGCACCCAAGAGACCCAGTACTTC
NA,TRBV9,TRBD2,TRBJ2-5,CASSGAGGQETQYF,TGTGCCAGCAGCGGAGCGGGGGGGCAAGAGACCCAGTACTTC
NA,TRBV7-2,TRBD2,TRBJ2-1,CASSNAGLADNEQFF,TGTGCCAGCAGCAACGCGGGACTAGCGGACAATGAGCAGTTCTTC
NA,TRBV24-1,TRBD2,TRBJ2-1,CATSDGLAGKFF,TGTGCCACCAGTGATGGCCTAGCGGGGAAGTTCTTC
NA,TRBV19,NA,TRBJ2-5,CASSISGDGETQYF,TGTGCCAGTAGTATTTCAGGGGATGGAGAGACCCAGTACTTC
NA,TRBV2,TRBD2,TRBJ2-3,CASSLFGTSGRQGLDTQYF,TGTGCCAGCAGCCTTTTCGGGACTAGCGGAAGACAGGGTTTAGATACGCAGTATTTT
NA,TRBV11-1,TRBD1,TRBJ2-7,CASSRTGTGFEQYF,TGTGCCAGCAGCCGCACCGGGACAGGGTTCGAGCAGTACTTC
NA,TRBV18,TRBD1,TRBJ1-6,CASSLRDRGRYSPLHF,TGTGCCAGCTCACTACGAGACAGGGGGCGGTATTCACCCCTCCACTTT
NA,TRBV27,TRBD1,TRBJ1-1,CASGWGSGGSGRTEAFF,TGTGCCAGCGGTTGGGGCTCAGGGGGAAGTGGTAGAACTGAAGCTTTCTTT
NA,TRBV3-1/TRBV3-2,TRBD1,TRBJ1-1,CASSQTASHRGEAFF,TGTGCCAGCAGCCAAACTGCCAGCCACAGGGGAGAAGCTTTCTTT
NA,TRBV30,NA,TRBJ1-5,CAFGGSGGGAQPQHF,TGTGCCTTCGGAGGAAGTGGGGGGGGCGCTCAGCCCCAGCATTTT
NA,TRBV25-1,NA,TRBJ2-5,CASSELMGGLETQYF,TGTGCCAGCAGTGAATTAATGGGGGGTCTGGAGACCCAGTACTTC
NA,TRBV19,TRBD1,TRBJ1-4,CASSIDRDRGQTTNEKLFF,TGTGCCAGTAGTATAGACAGGGACAGGGGGCAGACAACTAATGAAAAACTGTTTTTT
NA,TRBV7-2,NA,TRBJ1-1,CASSQIRGGNTEAFF,TGTGCCAGCAGTCAAATCCGGGGGGGGAACACTGAAGCTTTCTTT
NA,TRBV7-8,TRBD2,TRBJ2-3,CASSLQGLAGGREYF,TGTGCCAGCAGCTTACAGGGACTAGCGGGGGGGAGGGAGTATTTT
NA,TRBV6-1,TRBD2,TRBJ2-1,CASSEALRRLAGGSSYNEQFF,TGTGCCAGCAGTGAAGCGCTTCGAAGACTAGCGGGGGGAAGCTCCTACAATGAGCAGTTCTTC
NA,TRBV6-5,NA,TRBJ1-5,CASGTGGAGNQPQHF,TGTGCCAGCGGGACTGGGGGGGCGGGCAATCAGCCCCAGCATTTT
NA,TRBV19,TRBD2,TRBJ2-5,CASSSGGAGYETQYF,TGTGCCAGTAGCAGCGGGGGGGCCGGGTATGAGACCCAGTACTTC
once,TRBV14,TRBD2,TRBJ2-3,CASSHGSSGMGTQYF,TGTGCCAGCAGCCACGGTAGTAGCGGGATGGGTACGCAGTATTTT
NA,TRBV30,NA,TRBJ2-7,CAWSDGLSTDEQYF,TGTGCCTGGAGTGATGGACTGTCTACGGACGAGCAGTACTTC
NA,TRBV14,NA,TRBJ2-2,CASSSIFEDSTGELFF,TGTGCCAGCAGCTCCATCTTCGAGGACAGTACCGGGGAGCTGTTTTTT
NA,TRBV6-1,NA,TRBJ2-7,CASSETHTRLYEQYF,TGTGCCAGCAGTGAAACCCATACGCGCCTCTACGAGCAGTACTTC
NA,TRBV3-1/TRBV3-2,TRBD2,TRBJ2-7,CASSQEGGGPNEQYF,TGTGCCAGCAGCCAAGAGGGCGGGGGGCCCAACGAGCAGTACTTC
NA,TRBV30,TRBD2,TRBJ2-5,CAWKNSGGRETQYF,TGTGCCTGGAAGAATAGCGGGGGTCGGGAGACCCAGTACTTC
NA,TRBV14,NA,TRBJ1-1,CASSPLTGVMNTEAFF,TGTGCCAGCAGCCCTCTGACAGGTGTTATGAACACTGAAGCTTTCTTT
NA,TRBV6-1,TRBD2,TRBJ2-5,CASSGRLAGAGGTQYF,TGTGCCAGCAGTGGACGACTAGCGGGGGCTGGCGGGACCCAGTACTTC
NA,TRBV6-5,TRBD1,TRBJ2-7,CASRETGIGGEQYF,TGTGCCAGCAGGGAGACAGGGATTGGTGGTGAGCAGTACTTC
few,TRBV24-1,TRBD1,TRBJ2-5,CATSPAPGQGVGETQYF,TGTGCCACCAGCCCAGCTCCGGGACAGGGGGTCGGGGAGACCCAGTACTTC
NA,TRBV4-3,NA,TRBJ1-2,CASSQDLGANYGYTF,TGCGCCAGCAGCCAAGATCTGGGGGCCAACTATGGCTACACCTTC
few,TRBV6-5,NA,TRBJ2-7,CASGIYPNYEQYF,TGTGCCAGCGGTATCTACCCCAACTACGAGCAGTACTTC
few,TRBV5-1,NA,TRBJ2-7,CASSPGDTLSYEQYF,TGCGCCAGCAGCCCAGGGGACACACTCTCCTACGAGCAGTACTTC
NA,TRBV7-9,TRBD1,TRBJ1-5,CASSLVGDRADQPQHF,TGTGCCAGCAGCTTAGTAGGGGACAGGGCAGATCAGCCCCAGCATTTT
NA,TRBV6-5,TRBD1,TRBJ2-5,CASTPNTGAGTQYF,TGTGCCAGCACCCCGAATACAGGGGCAGGGACCCAGTACTTC